The subject of this entry is one T cell receptor (beta chain). The antigen is unknown. This CDR3 has 14 amino acids. The germline V gene encodes CDR1 SGHAT and CDR2 FQNNGV. Trimming cost V 6 bases and J 1 base, with 12 bases left between them. An Oncomine TCR Beta short-read assay was used to sequence the DNA from cultured CD4+ T cells. Someone extracted genomic DNA from cultured CD4+ T cells. TCRdb ran MiXCR on the PCR reads and lists one entry per CDR3 protein. The sample holds nearly 5,500 distinct CDR3 sequences, 41% seen once. Treatment in this sample: approximately 9-day PBMC culture with coronavirus spike peptide pools or control peptides (ViraFEST assay). The unexposed donor's CD4+ T cells were collected before the COVID-19 pandemic (2011-2018). Available cell numbers determined whether unexposed-donor CD4+ T cells were probed with SARS-CoV-2 S/N and four cold-coronavirus spikes. This entry comes from a study of vaccination and CD4 T cells after COVID-19. The wider study: Six male and four female convalescents took part, two of them Hispanic. Study-wide results and limits: For convalescent patients, 304 of the 307 vaccine-specific clones analyzed were classified as spike mono-reactive.

The sequence was obtained from a human donor in good health. Sequencing was done on a sample of CD4+ T cells from blood, cultured in vitro. The chain links TRBV11-2 to TRBJ1-2; D gene unclear. As DNA, the CDR3 is TGTGCCAGCAGGGCGGGAACTTTTAACTATGGCTACACCTTC. Amino acids: CASRAGTFNYGYTF.